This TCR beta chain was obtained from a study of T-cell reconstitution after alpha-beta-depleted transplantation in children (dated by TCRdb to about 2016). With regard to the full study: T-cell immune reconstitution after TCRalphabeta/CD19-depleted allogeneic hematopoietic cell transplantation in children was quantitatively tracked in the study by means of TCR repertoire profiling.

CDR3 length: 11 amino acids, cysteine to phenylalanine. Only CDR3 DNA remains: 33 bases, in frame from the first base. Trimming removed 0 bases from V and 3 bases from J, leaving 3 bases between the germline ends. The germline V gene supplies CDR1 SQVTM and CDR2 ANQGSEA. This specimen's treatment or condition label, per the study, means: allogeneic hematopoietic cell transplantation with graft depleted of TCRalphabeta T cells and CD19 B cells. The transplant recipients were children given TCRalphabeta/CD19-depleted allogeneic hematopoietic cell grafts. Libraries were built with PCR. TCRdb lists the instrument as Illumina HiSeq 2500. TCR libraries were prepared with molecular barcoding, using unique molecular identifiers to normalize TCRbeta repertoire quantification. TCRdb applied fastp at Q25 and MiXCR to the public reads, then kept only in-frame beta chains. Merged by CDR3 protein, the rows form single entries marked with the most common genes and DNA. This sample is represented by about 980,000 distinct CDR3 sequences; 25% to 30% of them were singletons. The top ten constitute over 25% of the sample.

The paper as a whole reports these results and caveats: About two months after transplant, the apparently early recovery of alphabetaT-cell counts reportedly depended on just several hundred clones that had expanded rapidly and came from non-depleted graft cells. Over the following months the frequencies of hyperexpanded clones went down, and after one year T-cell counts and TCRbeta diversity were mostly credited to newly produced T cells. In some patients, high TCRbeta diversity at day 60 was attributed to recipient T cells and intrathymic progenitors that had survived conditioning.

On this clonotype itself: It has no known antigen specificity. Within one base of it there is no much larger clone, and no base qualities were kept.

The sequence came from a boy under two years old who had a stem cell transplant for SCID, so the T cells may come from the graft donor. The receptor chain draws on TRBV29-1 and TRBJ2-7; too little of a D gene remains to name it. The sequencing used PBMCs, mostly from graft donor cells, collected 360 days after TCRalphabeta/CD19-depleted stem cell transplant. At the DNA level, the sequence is TGCAGCGTTGAAGACTTCTACGAGCAGTACTTC. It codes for CSVEDFYEQYF.